Detailed here is one TCR beta chain. Clones were read by immunoSEQ multiplex PCR, and TCRdb kept only the in-frame ones, dropping some. The table lists 500,000 to 850,000 clones, around 87% of them singletons, with just under 0.0095% in the top ten. This specimen belongs to a study of shared T cell receptors in the human thymus. The ends were cut back, 3 bases at V and 2 bases at J, with 17 bases in the middle. Germline CDR1 and CDR2: SEHNR and FQNEAQ (reference sequence). This CDR3 spans 17 amino acids. The sample was also reused in another study, on human thymus T cells. That source notes: All donors were healthy Finnish infants who were undergoing corrective surgery to treat congenital heart defects. The source of the thymus tissue was resections taken during corrective heart surgery. Usage of V and J genes appeared biased in thymic and blood repertoires. Unrelated individuals had highly overlapping thymic repertoires, as reported in related research.

Sequences were obtained from thymocytes. The chain links TRBV7-9 to TRBJ2-1; the D gene is possibly TRBD2 (5 bases). This clonotype was sampled from a boy under two years old with a congenital heart defect. The CDR3 reads CASSFVGPLAPYNEQFF. The DNA for the CDR3 is TGTGCCAGCAGCTTTGTTGGTCCGTTAGCGCCCTACAATGAGCAGTTCTTC.